This is a list of T cell receptor beta chains from one sample in a study of cytomegalovirus exposure and HLA in healthy donors. Assay: immunoSEQ multiplex PCR; the TCRdb copy retains only in-frame clones and omits some. The data show around 180,000 clones, about 80% seen once. The sequencing input was PBMCs. The origin of the receptors is a man aged 18-30 years in good health and CMV-seronegative. CDR3s include the opening cysteine and the closing phenylalanine or tryptophan. A D gene is named only where the DNA matches it firmly. Only part of the rows carry a size: once, few, many, or a class if the clone is expanded.

abundance | d_gene | j_gene | v_gene | CDR3nt | CDR3aa
once | NA | TRBJ1-2 | TRBV2 | TGTGCCAGCAGCGCCCAGCAGGGTCGTTTTGGCTACACCTTC | CASSAQQGRFGYTF
NA | NA | TRBJ2-2 | TRBV4-3 | TGCGCCAGCAGCCAACTACGGACCGGGGAGCTGTTTTTT | CASSQLRTGELFF
NA | NA | TRBJ2-7 | TRBV28 | TGTGCCAGCAGCTCCCGGTGGGGCCTCTACGAGCAGTACTTC | CASSSRWGLYEQYF
NA | NA | TRBJ2-3 | TRBV9 | TGTGCCAGCAGCGTAGATCCCCTCCGGGGTACAGATACGCAGTATTTT | CASSVDPLRGTDTQYF
NA | NA | TRBJ2-7 | TRBV27 | TGTGCCAGCAGACTAGGATTGCCCTACGAGCAGTACTTC | CASRLGLPYEQYF
NA | NA | TRBJ2-7 | TRBV11-1 | TGTGCCAGCAGCTTAGAGACAGGAGATCTCTACGAGCAGTACTTC | CASSLETGDLYEQYF
NA | NA | TRBJ1-6 | TRBV27 | TGTGCCAGCAGTGTTCGGGACATAAATAATTCACCCCTCCACTTT | CASSVRDINNSPLHF
NA | NA | TRBJ1-2 | TRBV7-9 | TGTGCCAGCTGGGGAGCTAACTATGGCTACACCTTC | CASWGANYGYTF
NA | TRBD2 | TRBJ2-1 | TRBV19 | TGTGCCAGTAACCGGGGGACTAGTTACAATGAGCAGTTCTTC | CASNRGTSYNEQFF
NA | NA | TRBJ1-1 | TRBV18 | TGTGCCAGCTCACCATCCGGGTTCGGATACACTGAAGCTTTCTTT | CASSPSGFGYTEAFF
NA | NA | TRBJ2-2 | TRBV7-3 | TGTGCCAGCAGCCCCACTAGAGTTAACACCGGGGAGCTGTTTTTT | CASSPTRVNTGELFF
NA | NA | TRBJ2-5 | TRBV9 | TGTGCCAGCAGCTACTCCACGGTCGGAGGGGGCCTTGGAGAGACCCAGTACTTC | CASSYSTVGGGLGETQYF
NA | NA | TRBJ1-5 | TRBV4-1 | TGCGCCAGCAGCCAAGCAGGGCGCGGTCAGCCCCAGCATTTT | CASSQAGRGQPQHF
NA | NA | TRBJ2-7 | TRBV28 | TGTGCCAGCAGTTTTAGTCGTAGTTCCACCTACGAGCAGTACTTC | CASSFSRSSTYEQYF
NA | TRBD2 | TRBJ2-2 | TRBV2 | TGTGCCAGCAGTGAAATCGCGGGGGGGCCCGGGGAGCTGTTTTTT | CASSEIAGGPGELFF
NA | NA | TRBJ2-1 | TRBV21-1 | TGTGCCAGCAGCAAAGGACTCGGCAATGAGCAGTTCTTC | CASSKGLGNEQFF
NA | NA | TRBJ2-7 | TRBV28 | TGTGCCAGCAGCCCCAACAGGGAGTCCTACGAGCAGTACTTC | CASSPNRESYEQYF
NA | NA | TRBJ2-1 | TRBV11-3 | TGTGCCAGCAGCTTCGGGGGCTACAATGAGCAGTTCTTC | CASSFGGYNEQFF
NA | TRBD1 | TRBJ2-7 | TRBV5-4 | TGTGCCAGCAGCTTAGACAGGGGTTCCTACGAGCAGTACTTC | CASSLDRGSYEQYF
NA | NA | TRBJ1-2 | TRBV19 | TGTGCCAGTAGTATTCTCGATCCCCAGCGGGGCTACACCTTC | CASSILDPQRGYTF
once | NA | TRBJ2-3 | TRBV12-2 | TGTGCAAGTCGCTTCTCCCTGGGACTAGCTCGCACAGATACGCAGTATTTT | CASRFSLGLARTDTQYF
NA | NA | TRBJ2-2 | TRBV7-2 | TGTGCCAGCAGCGCAGACAATACCGGGGAGCTGTTTTTT | CASSADNTGELFF
NA | NA | TRBJ2-7 | TRBV6-5 | TGTGCCAGCAGTTTCACGGAGACCTACGAGCAGTACTTC | CASSFTETYEQYF
NA | NA | TRBJ1-2 | TRBV27 | TGTGCCAGCAGTCTCAGGGGCAGCAACTATGGCTACACCTTC | CASSLRGSNYGYTF
NA | NA | TRBJ1-1 | TRBV18 | TGTGCCAGCTCACGGGACACCACTGAAGCTTTCTTT | CASSRDTTEAFF
NA | TRBD1 | TRBJ1-2 | TRBV7-2 | TGTGCCAGCAGCTTTGGCGACAGGGCCCGACCCTATGGCTACACCTTC | CASSFGDRARPYGYTF
NA | NA | TRBJ1-1 | TRBV5-8 | TGTGCCAGCAGCGCGGACCAGGGCTTGAACACTGAAGCTTTCTTT | CASSADQGLNTEAFF
once | TRBD1 | TRBJ2-5 | TRBV7-8 | TGTGCCAGCAGCCCCCGGACAGGGGAAGAGACCCAGTACTTC | CASSPRTGEETQYF
NA | TRBD2 | TRBJ2-1 | TRBV4-3 | TGCGCCAGCAGCCAGATTTTAGCGGGAGAGGAACTCTTC | CASSQILAGEELF
NA | NA | TRBJ2-1 | TRBV29-1 | TGCAGCGTTGTCCCAGACAATGAGCAGTTCTTC | CSVVPDNEQFF
NA | TRBD1 | TRBJ2-5 | TRBV2 | TGTGCCAGCAGTGGCCAAGGGACAGGGAGAGAGACCCAGTACTTC | CASSGQGTGRETQYF
NA | TRBD2 | TRBJ2-1 | TRBV27 | TGTGCCAGCAGCCTTAGCGGGGGGGCTTCCTCTTCCGAGCAGTTCTTC | CASSLSGGASSSEQFF
once | NA | TRBJ2-1 | TRBV28 | TGTGCCAGCCGGGCTTGGGATGGAGGACGGCAGTTCTTC | CASRAWDGGRQFF
NA | NA | TRBJ2-5 | TRBV5-1 | TGCGCCAGCAGCTTGGCCGTGGTCGGGGGAGGAGAGACCCAGTACTTC | CASSLAVVGGGETQYF
NA | NA | TRBJ2-7 | TRBV30 | TGTGCCTGGAGTGTGATGACTTACGAGCAGTACTTC | CAWSVMTYEQYF
NA | NA | TRBJ2-3 | TRBV7-9 | TGTGCCAGCAGCTTACTCTCCTCAGATACGCAGTATTTT | CASSLLSSDTQYF
once | NA | TRBJ1-1 | TRBV29-1 | TGCAGCCCCCGCAGGGTGGGCACTGAAGCTTTCTTT | CSPRRVGTEAFF
few | NA | TRBJ1-1 | TRBV5-1 | TGCGCCAGCAGCACCAGGGTGTACACTGAAGCTTTCTTT | CASSTRVYTEAFF
NA | NA | TRBJ1-3 | TRBV18 | TGTGCCAGCTCACCACCACGTGCGGTACTTGGAAACACCATATATTTT | CASSPPRAVLGNTIYF
few | NA | TRBJ1-1 | TRBV5-5 | TGTGCCAGCAGCTTGGTCAGGTTCACTGAAGCTTTCTTT | CASSLVRFTEAFF
once | NA | TRBJ2-7 | TRBV6-5 | TGTGCCAGCAGTTTAGGACAGCTCAGTGAGCAGTACTTC | CASSLGQLSEQYF
NA | NA | TRBJ2-1 | TRBV10-3 | TGTGCCCTCGCTAGATCAGGGGTCCTACCGGGCAATGAGCAGTTCTTC | CALARSGVLPGNEQFF
once | TRBD1 | TRBJ1-1 | TRBV19 | TGTGCCAGTAGTCGGACAGGGGGCGCAGACACTGAAGCTTTCTTT | CASSRTGGADTEAFF
NA | TRBD2 | TRBJ2-3 | TRBV7-9 | TGTGCCAGCAGCGCCGGGACTAGCGGGGCCACAGATACGCAGTATTTT | CASSAGTSGATDTQYF
NA | NA | TRBJ1-2 | TRBV19 | TGTGCCAGTAGTAAGGGAGGTCCAGCGGATGTTTCAACCTTC | CASSKGGPADVSTF
NA | TRBD1 | TRBJ2-1 | TRBV11-2 | TGTGCCAGCAGCTATAATAAGGGACAGGGAATCTCCAATGAGCAGTTCTTC | CASSYNKGQGISNEQFF
NA | NA | TRBJ1-5 | TRBV6-5 | TGTGCCAGCAGTTACTCCAGGCAGGGATATCAGCCCCAGCATTTT | CASSYSRQGYQPQHF
NA | NA | TRBJ1-1 | TRBV5-1 | TGCGCCAGCAGCTTGACGGGTGGGAACACTGAAGCTTTCTTT | CASSLTGGNTEAFF
NA | NA | TRBJ2-7 | TRBV19 | TGTGCCAGCGGGGATTACGAGCAGTACTTC | CASGDYEQYF
NA | NA | TRBJ2-7 | TRBV11-2 | TGTGCCAGCAGCTTCTCCGGCGGAACCTACGAGCAGTACTTC | CASSFSGGTYEQYF
NA | NA | TRBJ2-7 | TRBV5-1 | TGCGCCAGCAGCTTTGGGACAAATTACGAGCAGTACTTC | CASSFGTNYEQYF
NA | NA | TRBJ1-4 | TRBV5-4 | TGTGCCAGCAGCTCCGGAGAGCAACCTGCAACTAATGAAAAACTGTTTTTT | CASSSGEQPATNEKLFF
NA | TRBD2 | TRBJ2-1 | TRBV10-3 | TGTGCCACAGGGTCGGGACTAGCGGGAACAAGCGCCTACAATGAGCAGTTCTTC | CATGSGLAGTSAYNEQFF